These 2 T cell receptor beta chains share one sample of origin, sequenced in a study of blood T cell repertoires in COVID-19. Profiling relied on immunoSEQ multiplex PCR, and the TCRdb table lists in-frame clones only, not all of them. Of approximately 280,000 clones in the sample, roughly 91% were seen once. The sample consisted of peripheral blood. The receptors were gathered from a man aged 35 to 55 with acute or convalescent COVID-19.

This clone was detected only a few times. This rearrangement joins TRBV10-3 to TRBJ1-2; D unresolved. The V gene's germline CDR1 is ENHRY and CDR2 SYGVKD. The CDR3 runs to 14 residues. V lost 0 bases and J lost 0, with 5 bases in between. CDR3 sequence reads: CAISESVANYGYTF. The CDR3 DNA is TGTGCCATCAGTGAGTCAGTAGCTAACTATGGCTACACCTTC.

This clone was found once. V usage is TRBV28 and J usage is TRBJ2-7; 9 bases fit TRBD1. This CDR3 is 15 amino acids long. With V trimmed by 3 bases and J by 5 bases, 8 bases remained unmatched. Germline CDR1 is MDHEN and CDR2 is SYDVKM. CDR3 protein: CASSFRGTGSNEQYF. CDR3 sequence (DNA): TGTGCCAGCAGTTTTCGGGGGACAGGGAGTAACGAGCAGTACTTC.